The clone carrying this T cell receptor beta chain was detected many times. Its antigen is unidentified. This entry belongs to a study of identical twins. Study-wide findings and caveats: Among monozygotic twins, out-of-frame TCR alpha sharing exceeded what models predicted. Less excess twin sharing appeared in beta out-of-frame sequences.

The V end lost 4 bases, the J end lost 4 bases, and 14 bases lay between the germline ends. This CDR3 spans 15 amino acids. The germline V gene has CDR1 LGHDT and CDR2 YNNKEL (reference sequence). Addition of a universal primer site occurred through template switching, and cDNA carried unique molecular identifiers. Via MiXCR, TCRdb re-called the 5' RACE reads, giving one row per CDR3 protein. Here the sample spans nearly 900,000 distinct CDR3 sequences, about 12% being singletons. This same sample was also taken into another study, of yellow fever vaccine responses in identical twins.

This clonotype originated in a woman aged 18-30 years in good health. Sequences were obtained from PBMCs. The chain has TRBV3-1 and TRBJ1-3; no clear D. DNA for the CDR3: TGTGCCAGCAGCCCCCCAGGCTCGTGGGGAAACACCATATATTTT. Translation: CASSPPGSWGNTIYF.